Here is one TCR beta chain with its context. Its matching antigen is unknown. The data derive from a study of blood T cells in healthy people across ages. Using a J-beta primer mix together with a sample-barcoded 5' primer, a second PCR was run for roughly 6 to 11 cycles. In TCRdb, the 5' RACE reads were re-called with MiXCR into one record per CDR3 protein. The sample comprises roughly 1,300,000 distinct CDR3 sequences, 45% to 70% of which are singletons, and over 6.5% rests with the top ten. The study, taken as a whole, reports: PBMCs were not sorted, which prevented a conclusive comparison of naive versus antigen-experienced cells. Both higher diversity and more naive CD4+ cells marked long-lived donors when set against aged donors.

Germline lookup yields CDR1 MDHEN and CDR2 SYDVKM. This CDR3 has 15 residues. Material for sequencing was blood. The receptor was isolated from a man between 18 and 29 years old in good health. The chain is built from TRBV28 and TRBJ2-7, with a tentative D call TRBD2 (6 bases). The end of the DNA fits TRBJ2-5 better, so the J call may be wrong. The CDR3 protein is CASSERRGFQETQYF. DNA for the CDR3: TGTGCCAGCAGCGAGAGGAGGGGCTTCCAAGAGACCCAGTACTTC.